This entry concerns a single T cell receptor beta chain. This CDR3 comprises 16 residues. The germline CDR1 and CDR2 sequences are SGDLS and YYNGEE. Deletions cut 1 base from V and 5 bases from J, with 19 bases between. Measured with immunoSEQ multiplex PCR; TCRdb has only the in-frame clones, and not every one. The sample shows roughly 890,000 clones, more than 85% of them seen only once. Terminally differentiated effector memory CD45RA+ cells were left out of the naive CD8 fraction, which was CD45RO-negative and positively selected for CCR7. The data were taken from a study of shared clonotypes between healthy human individuals.

The origin of this receptor is a man aged 30 to 39 in good health. The rearrangement joins TRBV9 to TRBJ2-7, with D perhaps matching TRBD2 (6 bases). Sequencing was carried out using naive CD8+ T cells sorted from blood. The CDR3 protein is CASSVHRDFNAHEQYF. The CDR3 DNA reads as TGTGCCAGCAGCGTACACCGGGACTTTAATGCCCACGAGCAGTACTTC. Using reference TRBV9 and TRBJ2-7 for the parts outside the CDR3, the full variable domain is DSGVTQTPKHLITATGQRVTLRCSPRSGDLSVYWYQQSLDQGLQFLIQYYNGEERAKGNILERFSAQQFPDLHSELNLSSLELGDSALYFCASSVHRDFNAHEQYFGPGTRLTVT.